The rows below give T cell receptor beta chains drawn from one sample of a study of beta chain features in type 1 diabetes. TCRdb's table, derived via immunoSEQ multiplex PCR, lists solely in-frame clones and lacks some. The sample carries about 900,000 clones, roughly 15% recorded once. Specimen: naive CD4+ T cells from blood. The receptors stem from a woman in her late teens or twenties in good health. Each CDR3 is given with its conserved first and last residue. Fields, in order: J gene, D gene, V gene, clone size, CDR3 DNA, CDR3 protein. A D gene is named only where the DNA matches it firmly. The listing skips clone size in some rows; elsewhere it reads once, few, many or a size class.

J: TRBJ1-3
D: TRBD1
V: TRBV9
size: -
DNA: TGTGCCAGCAGCGTAGGGGACAGGCCGGTCTCTGGAAACACCATATATTTT
CDR3: CASSVGDRPVSGNTIYF

J: TRBJ2-1
D: -
V: TRBV18
size: -
DNA: TGTGCCAGCTCACCACCGGGTGACTCCTACAATGAGCAGTTCTTC
CDR3: CASSPPGDSYNEQFF

J: TRBJ2-1
D: TRBD1
V: TRBV28
size: -
DNA: TGTGCCAGCAGTCCGACAGGGGGGAACTACAATGAGCAGTTCTTC
CDR3: CASSPTGGNYNEQFF

J: TRBJ1-2
D: -
V: TRBV19
size: -
DNA: TGTGCCAGTAGTATTGAATGGACGGCTGAAAGAGGCTACACCTTC
CDR3: CASSIEWTAERGYTF

J: TRBJ2-7
D: -
V: TRBV5-4
size: few
DNA: TGTGCCAGCAGCTCGGGAAGTAGCGGTGCCTACGAGCAGTACTTC
CDR3: CASSSGSSGAYEQYF

J: TRBJ1-5
D: TRBD1
V: TRBV7-8
size: -
DNA: TGTGCCAGCAGCTGGACCGGGACAGGGCTTCAGCCCCAGCATTTT
CDR3: CASSWTGTGLQPQHF

J: TRBJ2-1
D: -
V: TRBV20-1
size: -
DNA: TGCAGTGCTAGAGTGAGGGAAGGTATACTCTTC
CDR3: CSARVREGILF

J: TRBJ2-5
D: TRBD1
V: TRBV15
size: -
DNA: TGTGCCACCAGCAGGACAGGGGCGGTGGAGACCCAGTACTTC
CDR3: CATSRTGAVETQYF

J: TRBJ1-4
D: -
V: TRBV29-1
size: -
DNA: TGCAGCGTTTCCTTTCCAAACAATGAAAAACTGTTTTTT
CDR3: CSVSFPNNEKLFF

J: TRBJ2-7
D: TRBD2
V: TRBV5-1
size: -
DNA: TGCGCCAGCAGCTTGTCCCCCGGACTAGTCTACGAGCAGTACTTC
CDR3: CASSLSPGLVYEQYF